This T cell receptor beta chain appears in the sequencing data of a study of blood T cell repertoires in COVID-19. In the original processing: Reference gene primer amplification in the assay estimated nucleated cell counts. Some clones are missing from TCRdb's copy, which holds only in-frame ones; the method was immunoSEQ multiplex PCR. The D gene and trimming were derived from the DNA, and the V and J assignments and clone size from that table. The repertoire consists of about 74,000 clones, with 70% to 80% occurring once and the leading ten covering roughly 15%. In this sample, this clone turned up a few times. The sample consisted of peripheral blood. This TCR was recovered from a human donor in a cohort sampled during active COVID-19.

CDR3 DNA: TGTGCCAGCAGCCCAAGCTATAGCGGTGGGTACGAGCAGTACTTC. This sequence encodes CASSPSYSGGYEQYF. This chain links TRBV7-9 with TRBJ2-7; possibly TRBD2 for D (6 bases). Germline V gives CDR1 SEHNR, CDR2 FQNEAQ (reference sequence). V lost 5 bases, J lost 4 bases, and 18 bases lay in between. The CDR3 covers 15 residues.